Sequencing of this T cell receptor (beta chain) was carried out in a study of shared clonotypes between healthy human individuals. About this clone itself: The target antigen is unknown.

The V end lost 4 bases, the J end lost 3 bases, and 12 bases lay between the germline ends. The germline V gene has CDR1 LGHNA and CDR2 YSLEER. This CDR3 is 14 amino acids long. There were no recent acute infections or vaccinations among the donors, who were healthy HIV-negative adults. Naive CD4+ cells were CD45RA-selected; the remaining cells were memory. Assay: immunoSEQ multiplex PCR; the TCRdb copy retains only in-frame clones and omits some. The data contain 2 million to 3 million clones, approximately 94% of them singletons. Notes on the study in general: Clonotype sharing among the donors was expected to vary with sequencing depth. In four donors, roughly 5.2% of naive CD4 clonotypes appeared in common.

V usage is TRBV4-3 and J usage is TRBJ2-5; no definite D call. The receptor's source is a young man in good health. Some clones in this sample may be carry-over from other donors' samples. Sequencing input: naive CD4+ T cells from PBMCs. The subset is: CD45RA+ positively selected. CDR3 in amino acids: CASSPTAFEETQYF. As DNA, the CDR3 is TGCGCCAGCAGCCCGACTGCTTTCGAAGAGACCCAGTACTTC.